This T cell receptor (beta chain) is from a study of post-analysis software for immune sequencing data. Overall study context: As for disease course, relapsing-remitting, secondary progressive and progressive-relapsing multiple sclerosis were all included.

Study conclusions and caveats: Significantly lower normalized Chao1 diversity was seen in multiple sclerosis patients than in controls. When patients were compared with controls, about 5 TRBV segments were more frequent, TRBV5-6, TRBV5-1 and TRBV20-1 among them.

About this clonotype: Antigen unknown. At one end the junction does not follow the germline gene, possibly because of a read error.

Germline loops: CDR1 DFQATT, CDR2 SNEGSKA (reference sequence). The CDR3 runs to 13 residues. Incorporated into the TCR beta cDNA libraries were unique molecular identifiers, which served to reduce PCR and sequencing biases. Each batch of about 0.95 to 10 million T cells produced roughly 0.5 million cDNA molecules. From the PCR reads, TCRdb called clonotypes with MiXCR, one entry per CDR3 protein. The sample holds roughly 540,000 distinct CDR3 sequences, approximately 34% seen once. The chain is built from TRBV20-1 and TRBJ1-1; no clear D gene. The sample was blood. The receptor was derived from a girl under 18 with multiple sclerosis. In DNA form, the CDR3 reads TGCAGTGCTAGAACTCATCTGAACACCGAAGCTTTCTTT. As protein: CSARTHLNTEAFF.